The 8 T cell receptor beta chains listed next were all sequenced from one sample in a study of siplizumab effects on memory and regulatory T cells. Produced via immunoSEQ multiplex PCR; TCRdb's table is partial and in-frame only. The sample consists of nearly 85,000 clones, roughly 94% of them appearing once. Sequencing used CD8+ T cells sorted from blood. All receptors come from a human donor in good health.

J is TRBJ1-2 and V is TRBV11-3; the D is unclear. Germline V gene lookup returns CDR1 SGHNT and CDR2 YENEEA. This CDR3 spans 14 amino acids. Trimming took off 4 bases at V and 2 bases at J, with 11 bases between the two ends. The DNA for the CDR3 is TGTGCCAGCAGCTCCTCACCCGGCAACTATGGCTACACCTTC. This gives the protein CASSSSPGNYGYTF.

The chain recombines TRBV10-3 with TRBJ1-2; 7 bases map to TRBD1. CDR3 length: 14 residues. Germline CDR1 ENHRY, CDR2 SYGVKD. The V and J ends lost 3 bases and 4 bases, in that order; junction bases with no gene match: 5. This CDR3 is CAISDPTGFYGYTF. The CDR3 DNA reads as TGTGCCATCAGTGACCCGACAGGGTTCTATGGCTACACCTTC.

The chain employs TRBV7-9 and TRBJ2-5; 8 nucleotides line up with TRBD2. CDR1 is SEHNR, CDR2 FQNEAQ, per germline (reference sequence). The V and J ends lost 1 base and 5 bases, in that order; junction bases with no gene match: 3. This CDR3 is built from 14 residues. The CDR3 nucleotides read TGTGCCAGCAGCTTAGTGACTAGCGCGGAGACCCAGTACTTC. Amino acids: CASSLVTSAETQYF.

CDR3 region: CASLSGLDKETQYF. The CDR3 bases are TGTGCCAGTTTGAGCGGGTTGGACAAAGAGACCCAGTACTTC. This chain joins TRBV7-3 and TRBJ2-5; weak D call: TRBD2 (6 bases). V lost 9 bases and J 3 bases, leaving 17 bases between the germline ends. Germline loops: CDR1 SGHTA, CDR2 FQGTGA. This CDR3 has 14 residues.

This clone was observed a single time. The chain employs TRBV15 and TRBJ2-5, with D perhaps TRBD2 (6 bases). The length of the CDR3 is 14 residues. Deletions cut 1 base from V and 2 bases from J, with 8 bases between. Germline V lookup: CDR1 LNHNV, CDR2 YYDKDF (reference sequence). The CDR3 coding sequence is TGTGCCACCAGCAGAGCGGGGACTCAAGAGACCCAGTACTTC. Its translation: CATSRAGTQETQYF.

This CDR3 is CASSLGRGVGEQYF. CDR3 nucleotide sequence: TGTGCCAGCAGCCTAGGGAGGGGAGTCGGCGAGCAGTACTTC. The V and J genes are TRBV7-9 and TRBJ2-7; TRBD2 matches at 7 bases. The CDR3 spans 14 residues. Germline assignment: CDR1 SEHNR and CDR2 FQNEAQ (reference sequence). Unmatched junction bases numbered 10, after V lost 5 bases and J lost 6 bases.

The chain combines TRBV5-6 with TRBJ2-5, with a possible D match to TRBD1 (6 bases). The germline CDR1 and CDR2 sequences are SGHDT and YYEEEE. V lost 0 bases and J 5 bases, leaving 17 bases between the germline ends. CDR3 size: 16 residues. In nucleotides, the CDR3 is TGTGCCAGCAGCTTGGAATGGGGGCTAGCAGGGGAGACCCAGTACTTC. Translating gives CASSLEWGLAGETQYF. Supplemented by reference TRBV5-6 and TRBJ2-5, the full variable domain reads DAGVTQSPTHLIKTRGQQVTLRCSPKSGHDTVSWYQQALGQGPQFIFQYYEEEERQRGNFPDRFSGHQFPNYSSELNVNALLLGDSALYLCASSLEWGLAGETQYFGPGTRLLVL.

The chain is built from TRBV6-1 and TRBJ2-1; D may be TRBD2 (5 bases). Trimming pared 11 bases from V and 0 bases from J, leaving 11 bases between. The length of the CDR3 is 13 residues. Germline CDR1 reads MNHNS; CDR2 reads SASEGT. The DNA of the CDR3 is TGTGCCTGCTGCGGGTACTCCTACAATGAGCAGTTCTTC. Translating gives CACCGYSYNEQFF.